These 21 T cell receptor beta chains came from one sample sequenced in a study of cytomegalovirus exposure and HLA in healthy donors (TCRdb year 2017). Libraries were constructed by the immunoSEQ multiplex PCR assay. For the multiplex PCR, a mixture combining 60 forward primers for TCR Vbeta segments and 13 reverse primers for TCR Jbeta segments was used. In its TCRdb copy, this immuneACCESS table keeps in-frame sequences only and misses some clones. Where compared with another copy, unresolved V genes explain less than half of these, and the others have no known cause. This sample comprises about 78,000 clones, about four fifths of them detected only once. Clones ranked in the top ten supply roughly 2.6% of the sample. The material sequenced was PBMCs. The receptors stem from a woman aged 45-59 years in good health and CMV-seronegative.

This clone was counted between two and nine times. The chain combines TRBV7-2 with TRBJ2-7, with TRBD1 matching over 7 bases. V shed 5 bases and J 2 bases; nucleotides not matched to a gene: 6. The CDR3 contains 14 residues. Germline loops: CDR1 SGHTA, CDR2 FQGNSA. The CDR3 sequence is CASSKLTGPYEQYF. CDR3 in DNA: TGTGCCAGCAGCAAACTGACAGGGCCCTACGAGCAGTACTTC.

The chain recombines TRBV4-1 with TRBJ2-3; 7 bases agree with TRBD2. Germline values: CDR1 MGHRA, CDR2 YSYEKL. CDR3 length equals 18 residues. Unmatched junction bases numbered 12, after V lost 1 base and J lost 2 bases. CDR3 in amino acids: CASSQGLASGPLTDTQYF. The CDR3 bases are TGCGCCAGCAGCCAAGGTCTTGCTAGCGGACCTCTCACAGATACGCAGTATTTT.

The chain links TRBV18 to TRBJ1-1; 8 bases are shared with TRBD1. The J segment lost 4 bases and the V segment lost 5 bases, leaving 6 bases of the junction unmatched. Per the germline V gene, CDR1 is KGHSH and CDR2 is LQKENI. CDR3 length: 14 residues. The CDR3 bases are TGTGCCAGCTCAACCTCAGGGGGCATCACTGAAGCTTTCTTT. Translated, it gives CASSTSGGITEAFF.

The CDR3 sequence: CASSIFSGNEQFF. Written as DNA, the CDR3 is TGTGCCAGCAGTATCTTTAGCGGGAATGAGCAGTTCTTC. The chain joins TRBV6-5 to TRBJ2-1; 7 bases line up with TRBD2. The germline gives CDR1 MNHEY, CDR2 SVGAGI. This CDR3 is 13 amino acids long. Losses at the gene ends were 5 bases for V and 7 bases for J; bases not matched to a gene: 5.

This chain joins TRBV5-1 and TRBJ2-3, with no clear D. The CDR3 extends over 13 amino acids. The V gene lost 2 bases and the J gene lost 0 bases, with 4 bases spanning the gap. Germline loops: CDR1 SGHRS, CDR2 YFSETQ. The DNA of the CDR3 is TGCGCCAGCAGCTTTTCTAGCACAGATACGCAGTATTTT. Translated, it gives CASSFSSTDTQYF.

This chain connects TRBV30 to TRBJ1-4; 9 bases are shared with TRBD1. The junction had 4 bases not matched to a gene; V was cut back by 2 bases and J by 9 bases. Germline V gives CDR1 GTSNPN, CDR2 SVGIG (reference sequence). The CDR3 covers 13 residues. In DNA, the CDR3 is TGTGCCTGGAGTTTGGGGACAGGGAAAAAACTGTTTTTT. Translation: CAWSLGTGKKLFF.

The J gene is TRBJ2-7, the V gene TRBV15; 9 nucleotides match TRBD1. The trim removed 3 bases at V and 5 bases at J, leaving 8 bases unmatched. From germline, CDR1 is LNHNV and CDR2 YYDKDF (reference sequence). The CDR3 is 15 amino acids. CDR3 sequence reads: CATSSLRQGGHEQYF. The CDR3 bases are TGTGCCACCAGCAGCCTTCGACAGGGGGGGCACGAGCAGTACTTC.

This sequence joins TRBV7-2 and TRBJ1-5; 7 bases fit TRBD1. Losses at the gene ends were 5 bases for V and 3 bases for J; bases not matched to a gene: 7. The CDR3 runs to 15 residues. Germline CDR1 and CDR2: SGHTA and FQGNSA. CDR3 sequence reads: CASSPSQGSNQPQHF. The CDR3 nucleotides read TGTGCCAGCAGCCCCTCACAGGGGTCCAATCAGCCCCAGCATTTT.

V and J are TRBV9 and TRBJ1-4; D not resolved. Germline V CDR1 and CDR2: SGDLS, YYNGEE. This CDR3 spans 15 amino acids. V gave up 1 base and J gave up 0 bases, with 7 bases separating them. The CDR3 loop is CASSVSPSTNEKLFF. CDR3 sequence (DNA): TGTGCCAGCAGCGTAAGCCCTTCAACTAATGAAAAACTGTTTTTT.

The genes are TRBV19 and TRBJ2-7; 12 bases fit TRBD2. Looked up from germline, CDR1 is LNHDA and CDR2 is SQIVND (reference sequence). The ends lost 9 bases at V and 4 bases at J; junction bases unmatched: 4. The CDR3 extends over 13 amino acids. The CDR3: CASSGTSGYEQYF. CDR3 DNA: TGTGCCAGCTCCGGGACTAGCGGGTACGAGCAGTACTTC.

CDR3 loop: CASSPRDRGTDTQYF. The DNA for the CDR3 is TGCGCCAGCAGCCCCCGGGACAGGGGAACAGATACGCAGTATTTT. The genes are TRBV4-3 and TRBJ2-3; TRBD1 agrees at 10 bases. The CDR3 consists of 15 residues. Looked up from germline, CDR1 is LGHNA and CDR2 is YSLEER. V was pared by 4 bases and J by 3 bases, with 4 bases of the junction left unmatched.

V gene TRBV11-2 combines with J gene TRBJ2-2, with TRBD2 identical over 8 bases. V lost 3 bases, J lost 3 bases, and 3 bases stayed unmatched. Per the germline V gene, CDR1 is SGHAT and CDR2 is FQNNGV. This CDR3 has 15 residues. In DNA, the CDR3 is TGTGCCAGCAGCTTCGCGGGGGGATACACCGGGGAGCTGTTTTTT. It yields the protein CASSFAGGYTGELFF. Looking up the rest from reference TRBV11-2 and TRBJ2-2 gives the full variable domain: EAGVAQSPRYKIIEKRQSVAFWCNPISGHATLYWYQQILGQGPKLLIQFQNNGVVDDSQLPKDRFSAERLKGVDSTLKIQPAKLEDSAVYLCASSFAGGYTGELFFGEGSRLTVL.

This chain connects TRBV7-8 to TRBJ1-5, with unresolved D. The CDR3 consists of 12 residues. Per germline, CDR1 SGHVS and CDR2 FQNEAQ. Trimming left V 5 bases short and J 3 bases short, with 5 bases between. CDR3 sequence (DNA): TGTGCCAGCAGCCCAATCAATCAGCCCCAGCATTTT. Its translation: CASSPINQPQHF.

The J gene is TRBJ1-2, the V gene TRBV11-2; D is undetermined. Looked up from germline, CDR1 is SGHAT and CDR2 is FQNNGV. The CDR3 sequence is 13 residues long. Trimming cost V 3 bases and J 3 bases, with 8 bases left between them. The CDR3 region is CASSLAGDYGYTF. The DNA for the CDR3 is TGTGCCAGCAGCTTGGCCGGAGACTATGGCTACACCTTC.

This clone was seen a few times. The chain recombines TRBV5-1 with TRBJ1-1; D is uncertain. CDR3 length equals 16 residues. Per germline, CDR1 SGHRS and CDR2 YFSETQ. Trimming removed 3 bases at V and 1 base at J, with 16 bases between. The CDR3 sequence is CASSYGGLSGNTEAFF. The CDR3 nucleotides are TGCGCCAGCAGCTACGGTGGCCTGAGCGGGAACACTGAAGCTTTCTTT.

V usage is TRBV28 and J usage is TRBJ2-1; D call uncertain. V gave up 7 bases and J gave up 3 bases, with 4 bases separating them. The germline CDR1 and CDR2 sequences are MDHEN and SYDVKM. The CDR3 contains 11 residues. The CDR3 sequence: CASTLYNEQFF. The CDR3, as DNA: TGTGCCAGCACTCTCTACAATGAGCAGTTCTTC.

The V and J genes are TRBV29-1 and TRBJ2-4, with 7 bases aligning to TRBD2. With V trimmed by 3 bases and J by 2 bases, 7 bases remained unmatched. The CDR3 length is 15 residues. In germline, CDR1 is SQVTM, CDR2 ANQGSEA. The CDR3 sequence: CSVEGGSRSKNIQYF. DNA for the CDR3: TGCAGCGTTGAGGGCGGGAGTAGGTCCAAAAACATTCAGTACTTC.

J is TRBJ2-5 and V is TRBV5-1; 10 bases are shared with TRBD2. The trim removed 1 base at V and 4 bases at J, leaving 4 bases unmatched. Per the germline V gene, CDR1 is SGHRS and CDR2 is YFSETQ. CDR3 length equals 15 residues. This CDR3 reads CASSLTAGGRETQYF. DNA of the CDR3: TGCGCCAGCAGCTTGACAGCGGGGGGGCGAGAGACCCAGTACTTC.

CDR3 sequence: CASGGTSETQYF. In DNA form, the CDR3 reads TGTGCTAGTGGGGGGACATCGGAGACCCAGTACTTC. The chain links TRBV12-5 to TRBJ2-5, with D tentatively TRBD1 (6 bases). The V end lost 6 bases, the J end lost 5 bases, and 10 bases lay between the germline ends. This CDR3 has 12 amino acids. Germline CDR1 LGHNT, CDR2 FRNRAP.

J is TRBJ2-1 and V is TRBV10-3, with D tentatively TRBD1 (5 bases). This CDR3 has 15 amino acids. V lost 4 bases, J lost 6 bases, and 16 bases lay in between. The germline CDR1 and CDR2 sequences are ENHRY and SYGVKD. CDR3 amino acids: CAISGGADSSNEQFF. As DNA, the CDR3 is TGTGCCATCAGTGGTGGGGCAGACTCTTCCAATGAGCAGTTCTTC.

Concerning this clone itself: The CDR3 carries no conserved terminal phenylalanine or tryptophan, so it likely arises from a read error. This sequence joins TRBV2 and TRBJ1-2; perhaps TRBD1 as D (5 bases). The CDR3 is 14 amino acids. Germline CDR1 reads SNHLY; CDR2 reads FYNNEI. Trimming removed 4 bases at V and 0 bases at J, with 9 bases between. CDR3 bases: TGTGCCAGCAGTGCAGGGTTAGCTAACTATGGCTACACCCTC. Its translation is CASSAGLANYGYTL.